What follows describes a single TCR beta chain. The CDR3 length is 15 residues. Trimming pared 6 bases from V and 2 bases from J, leaving 16 bases between. CDR1 is SNHLY and CDR2 is FYNNEI in the germline V gene. The data were taken from a study of cytomegalovirus exposure and HLA in healthy donors. PCR used 60 Vbeta primers and 13 Jbeta primers. Method: immunoSEQ multiplex PCR; TCRdb's copy keeps in-frame clones and lacks some. The table records more than 150,000 clones, about 81% of them present only once. J is TRBJ2-5 and V is TRBV2; tentative D call: TRBD2 (7 bases). The specimen sequenced was PBMCs. The TCR originated in a man aged 35-49 years in good health and CMV-seronegative. The CDR3 sequence: CASRWGGGVQETQYF. CDR3 nucleotides: TGTGCCAGCAGGTGGGGGGGCGGAGTTCAAGAGACCCAGTACTTC.